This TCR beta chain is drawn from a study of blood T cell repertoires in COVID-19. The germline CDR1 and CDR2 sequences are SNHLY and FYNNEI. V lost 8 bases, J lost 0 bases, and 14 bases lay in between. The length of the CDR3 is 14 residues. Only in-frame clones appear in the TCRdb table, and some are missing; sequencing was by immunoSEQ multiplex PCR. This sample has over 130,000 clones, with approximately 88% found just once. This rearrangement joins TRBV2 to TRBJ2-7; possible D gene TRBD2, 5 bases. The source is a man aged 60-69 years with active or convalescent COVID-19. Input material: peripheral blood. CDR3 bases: TGTGCCAGCGGAGATTCACGGGACTCCTACGAGCAGTACTTC. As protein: CASGDSRDSYEQYF.